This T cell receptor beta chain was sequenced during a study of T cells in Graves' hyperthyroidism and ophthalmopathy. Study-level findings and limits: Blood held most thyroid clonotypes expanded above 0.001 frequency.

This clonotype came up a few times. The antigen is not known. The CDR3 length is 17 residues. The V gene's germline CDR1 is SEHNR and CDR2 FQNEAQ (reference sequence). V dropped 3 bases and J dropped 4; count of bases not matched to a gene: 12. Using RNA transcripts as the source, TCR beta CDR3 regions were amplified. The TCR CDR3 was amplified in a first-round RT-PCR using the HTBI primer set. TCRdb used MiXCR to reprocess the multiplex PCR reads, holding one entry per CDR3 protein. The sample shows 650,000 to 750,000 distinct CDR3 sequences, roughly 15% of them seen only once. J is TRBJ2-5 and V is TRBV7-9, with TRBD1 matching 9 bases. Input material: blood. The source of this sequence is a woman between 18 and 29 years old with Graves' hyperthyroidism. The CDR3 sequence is CASSFSPPGTGLETQYF. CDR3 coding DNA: TGTGCCAGCAGCTTCTCCCCCCCCGGGACAGGGTTAGAGACCCAGTACTTC.